This T cell receptor (beta chain) comes out of a study of immune evolution from preneoplasia to lung adenocarcinoma (dated by TCRdb to the early 2020s). With regard to the full study: HLA loss of heterozygosity was seen in 7%, 15% and 33% of AIS, MIA and ADC lesions, and in no AAH lesions. The immune data were integrated with whole exome sequencing and methylation data from the same cohort of nodules. Resected precursor lesions (AAH, AIS, MIA) and invasive adenocarcinomas were compared against paired morphologically normal lung tissue. The overall cohort was made up of nearly 55 patients with pulmonary nodules who had surgical resection. TCR sequencing data were obtained from under 60 patients. Sample size was based on specimen availability rather than a prior power calculation. According to the study, some 100 samples went through TCR sequencing. Immune contexture across lung adenocarcinoma precursors and invasive adenocarcinoma was profiled using immune gene expression, TCR sequencing and multiplex immunofluorescence. POLYSOLVER was used to infer Class I HLA alleles from exome data, while LOHHLA was used to detect allele-specific HLA loss.

CDR1 SGHVS and CDR2 FQNEAQ are derived from the germline V gene. V is shortened by 8 bases, J by 1 base, and the region joining them spans 15 bases. From the cysteine up to the phenylalanine, the CDR3 has a length of 15 residues. Only the CDR3 region is kept as DNA, spanning 45 bases read in frame from base 1. Here is what the overall study found, with its caveats: Findings were based on association rather than direct causation; larger cohorts with long-term follow-up and longitudinal biopsies were deemed needed. Because all patients were from Japan and China, applicability to Western populations was uncertain. Normal lung showed the highest clonality, whereas later-stage lesions appeared to have higher T cell density and diversity but lower clonality. The highest T cell clonality was observed in KRAS-mutant nodules compared with EGFR-mutant or double wild-type lesions. Normal lung had the highest top T cell clone frequencies, and these frequencies appeared to fall progressively from AAH through AIS, MIA and invasive adenocarcinoma.

Turning to this clone: Its antigen remains unidentified. Within one base of it there is no much larger clone, and no base qualities were kept.

TCR beta CDR3 regions were sequenced from DNA using the immunoSEQ hsTCRbeta Kit. The paper's data handling went like this. The ImmunoSEQ Analyzer was used to analyse the TCR sequencing data. T cell clonality was defined as 1 minus Pielou's evenness computed on productive rearrangements. To measure T cell diversity, the inverse Simpson index was applied to productive templates. T cell density was defined as TCR beta template counts normalized to usable DNA, with usable DNA estimated by amplification and sequencing of housekeeping genes. Two-sided Kruskal-Wallis tests were used to compare TCR metrics across histologic stages. TCRdb provides this immuneACCESS table in a form limited to in-frame rearrangements. Some clones are lacking; in checked studies, under half of them reflect an unresolved V gene, and why the rest are absent is not known. V and J calls and clone size are those listed in that table; D and trimming were worked out from the DNA. Recorded for this sample are approximately 5,300 clones; roughly 82% of them occurred a single time. Roughly 8.2% of the sample belongs to the ten largest clones.

Patients underwent resection in Japan or China between the mid-2010s and the late 2010s. Two lung cancer pathologists independently confirmed the histologic diagnosis of each case on H&E slides. Premalignant or tumor cells were enriched for nucleic acid extraction by macro-dissection performed after pathologic assessment. FFPE tissue was used for DNA isolation with the AllPrep DNA/RNA FFPE Kit. The sample was FFPE lung adenocarcinoma in situ tissue. The sample's cell subset or site, from its label and the paper: preinvasive adenocarcinoma in situ (AIS). This receptor was identified in a person aged 70 to 85 with lung adenocarcinoma. The receptor chain draws on TRBV7-8 and TRBJ1-5; the best D guess is TRBD1, with 6 bases matching. The DNA is TGTGCCAGCCAGCACAGGGAAGGGAGCAATCAGCCCCAGCATTTT. This translates into CASQHREGSNQPQHF.